The 21 T cell receptor beta chains below come from one sample, sequenced in a study of a mutant IDH1 vaccine in newly diagnosed glioma (dated by TCRdb to about 2021). The time point label corresponds to: week 47, end of study. A 20-mer mutant IDH1 peptide at 300 micrograms in Montanide made up each vaccine dose, which was injected subcutaneously together with topical imiquimod. Library preparation employed the immunoSEQ multiplex PCR assay. TCRdb holds this immuneACCESS table with in-frame rearrangements only. Some clones are missing; in checked studies, unresolved V genes explain under half, and the rest has no known cause. In this sample the table shows some 50,000 clones, almost 65% of which occur a single time. Around 4.8% of the sample goes to the ten largest clones. Antigen specificity for these receptors is unknown. The starting material was peripheral blood mononuclear cells (PBMCs), obtained from a glioma patient whose treatment included an IDH1 peptide vaccine. These receptors were collected from a man between 35 and 55 years old with glioma. Some clones in this sample may be carry-over from other donors' samples.

This clone was counted between two and nine times. The rearrangement joins TRBV5-1 to TRBJ2-3; 9 positions match TRBD2. Looked up from germline, CDR1 is SGHRS and CDR2 is YFSETQ. The V and J ends lost 2 bases and 3 bases, in that order; junction bases with no gene match: 4. This CDR3 has 15 amino acids. This chain's CDR3 is CASSLGSGGTDTQYF. The CDR3 bases are TGCGCCAGCAGCTTAGGCAGCGGGGGGACAGATACGCAGTATTTT.

The gene calls are TRBV14 and TRBJ1-1, with unresolved D. There are 13 residues in the CDR3. Germline values: CDR1 SGHDN, CDR2 FVKESK. V dropped 0 bases and J dropped 6 bases, with 8 bases sitting between them. CDR3 coding DNA: TGTGCCAGCAGCCAAGATGCTGGGGCTGAAGCTTTCTTT. It codes for CASSQDAGAEAFF.

This chain joins TRBV9 and TRBJ2-6, with 7 bases identical to TRBD1. J was trimmed by 0 bases and V by 0 bases; bases with no gene match: 9. There are 19 residues in the CDR3. CDR1 and CDR2 from the germline V gene are SGDLS and YYNGEE. The CDR3 region is CASSVATGTESSGANVLTF. The CDR3 coding sequence is TGTGCCAGCAGCGTAGCGACCGGGACAGAGAGCTCTGGGGCCAACGTCCTGACTTTC.

The chain recombines TRBV18 with TRBJ1-6; TRBD1 matches at 9 bases. J lost 8 bases, V lost 6 bases, and 5 bases had no gene match. This CDR3 comprises 14 residues. CDR1 KGHSH and CDR2 LQKENI come from the germline V gene. CDR3 loop: CASSPGTGHSPLHF. Written as DNA, the CDR3 is TGTGCCAGCTCCCCCGGGACAGGGCATTCACCCCTCCACTTT.

The chain carries TRBV7-9 and TRBJ1-3, with 7 bases identical to TRBD1. V lost 3 bases to trimming and J lost 4 bases; unmatched junction nucleotides: 12. This CDR3 contains 17 residues. Germline V gives CDR1 SEHNR, CDR2 FQNEAQ (reference sequence). The CDR3 DNA is TGTGCCAGCAGCTTCCGTCGAGAGGGGGCGACGGGAAACACCATATATTTT. Protein: CASSFRREGATGNTIYF.

V is TRBV25-1 and J is TRBJ1-4, with D perhaps TRBD1 (5 bases). Trimming pared 4 bases from V and 3 bases from J, leaving 12 bases between. The CDR3 runs to 15 residues. Germline-derived CDR1 and CDR2 are MGHDK and SYGVNS. The CDR3 region has the DNA TGTGCCAGCAGTGCTTCCGGGACTCCTAATGAAAAACTGTTTTTT. This encodes CASSASGTPNEKLFF.

V usage is TRBV2 and J usage is TRBJ2-3; 7 bases line up with TRBD1. Germline lookup yields CDR1 SNHLY and CDR2 FYNNEI. The CDR3 sequence is 16 residues long. V was clipped by 5 bases and J by 2 bases; unmatched bases: 10. This CDR3 is CASSQEDRFYTDTQYF. The CDR3 nucleotides are TGTGCCAGCAGTCAGGAGGACAGGTTTTACACAGATACGCAGTATTTT.

V usage is TRBV5-1 and J usage is TRBJ1-1; D perhaps matches TRBD1 (6 bases). Trimming shortened V by 4 bases and J by 1 base, and 11 bases separated the two germline ends. Germline CDR1 SGHRS, CDR2 YFSETQ. CDR3 length: 14 residues. CDR3: CASSKDRRNTEAFF. In DNA form, the CDR3 reads TGCGCCAGCAGCAAGGACAGAAGGAACACTGAAGCTTTCTTT.

This clone appeared a single time. The chain has TRBV6-5 and TRBJ1-2; D is perhaps TRBD1 (5 bases). This CDR3 comprises 14 residues. Trimming stripped 8 bases from V and 6 bases from J, with 19 bases between. Germline assignment: CDR1 MNHEY and CDR2 SVGAGI. The CDR3 sequence: CASCRTGAVHGYTF. In nucleotides, the CDR3 is TGTGCCAGCTGCAGGACCGGGGCGGTCCATGGCTACACCTTC.

The CDR3 region has the DNA TGTGCCAGCAGCTTGATAGCAGGGGGTTCTGGCAATCAGCCCCAGCATTTT. This encodes CASSLIAGGSGNQPQHF. The J gene is TRBJ1-5, the V gene TRBV5-6; 7 bases match TRBD1. Per the germline V gene, CDR1 is SGHDT and CDR2 is YYEEEE. The CDR3 consists of 17 residues. Trimming cost V 1 base and J 2 bases; bases outside gene matches: 9.

V gene TRBV13 combines with J gene TRBJ1-6; possibly TRBD1 for D (6 bases). The germline V gene has CDR1 PRHDT and CDR2 FYEKMQ (reference sequence). Trimming took off 4 bases at V and 10 bases at J, with 17 bases between the two ends. The CDR3 has 15 amino acids. CDR3 DNA sequence: TGTGCCAGCAGCTCTCTCAGGGGAGGGGAGTCACCCCTCCACTTT. Amino acid sequence: CASSSLRGGESPLHF.

This clone was found a few times. The rearrangement uses TRBV7-6 and TRBJ2-6, with D possibly matching TRBD2 (6 bases). CDR1 is SGHVS, CDR2 FNYEAQ, per germline. Trimming cost V 5 bases and J 0 bases, with 11 bases left between them. This CDR3 is 16 amino acids long. The CDR3 DNA reads TGTGCCAGCAGCCCCCGGGGGAGCTCTGGGGCCAACGTCCTGACTTTC. Protein product: CASSPRGSSGANVLTF.

The chain joins TRBV5-5 to TRBJ1-2, with 8 bases identical to TRBD1. Germline loops: CDR1 SGHKS, CDR2 YYEKEE (reference sequence). This CDR3 has 14 residues. J was trimmed by 4 bases and V by 4 bases; bases with no gene match: 6. CDR3 coding DNA: TGTGCCAGCAGCCCCGGACAGGGAGGCTATGGCTACACCTTC. As protein: CASSPGQGGYGYTF. Variable domain in full (rest from reference TRBV5-5 and TRBJ1-2): DAGVTQSPTHLIKTRGQQVTLRCSPISGHKSVSWYQQVLGQGPQFIFQYYEKEERGRGNFPDRFSARQFPNYSSELNVNALLLGDSALYLCASSPGQGGYGYTFGSGTRLTVV.

This chain connects TRBV10-3 to TRBJ1-6; D is unresolved. This CDR3 spans 12 amino acids. Germline V CDR1 and CDR2: ENHRY, SYGVKD. Trimming left V 2 bases short and J 12 bases short, with 8 bases between. In DNA form, the CDR3 reads TGTGCCATCAGTGAGACGGGAGGACCCCTCCACTTT. Encoded protein: CAISETGGPLHF.

This chain connects TRBV6-1 to TRBJ1-6, with 7 bases aligning to TRBD1. This CDR3 has 17 amino acids. The germline CDR1 and CDR2 sequences are MNHNS and SASEGT. V shed 4 bases and J 7 bases; nucleotides not matched to a gene: 13. As DNA, the CDR3 is TGTGCCAGCAGTGGAAAACAGGGGACCGGCGGGAATTCACCCCTCCACTTT. Amino acid sequence: CASSGKQGTGGNSPLHF.

The chain links TRBV18 to TRBJ1-1; possibly TRBD1 for D (6 bases). CDR3 length equals 14 residues. V lost 5 bases to trimming and J lost 1 base, with 11 bases between them. CDR1 and CDR2 from the germline V gene are KGHSH and LQKENI. The CDR3 region is CASSAQGQNTEAFF. CDR3 sequence (DNA): TGTGCCAGCTCAGCACAGGGCCAGAACACTGAAGCTTTCTTT.

The V gene is TRBV5-6, the J gene TRBJ2-3; 12 nucleotides line up with TRBD2. V was clipped by 3 bases and J by 4 bases; unmatched bases: 0. CDR1 and CDR2 from the germline V gene are SGHDT and YYEEEE. CDR3 size: 14 residues. CDR3 sequence: CASSSSGGADTQYF. CDR3 in DNA: TGTGCCAGCAGCTCTAGCGGGGGGGCAGATACGCAGTATTTT.

This chain uses TRBV7-6 with TRBJ2-7, with D tentatively TRBD2 (6 bases). Germline V gives CDR1 SGHVS, CDR2 FNYEAQ. V gave up 3 bases and J gave up 1 base, with 10 bases separating them. CDR3 length: 14 amino acids. CDR3 residues: CASSFGTDSYEQYF. The DNA of the CDR3 is TGTGCCAGCAGCTTTGGGACTGATTCCTACGAGCAGTACTTC.

This clone was seen just once. The gene calls are TRBV4-2 and TRBJ2-5; 11 bases fit TRBD2. The CDR3 is made up of 18 amino acids. Per germline, CDR1 LGHNA and CDR2 YNFKEQ. Trimming took 1 base from V and 2 from J; bases not matched to a gene: 9. The CDR3 region has the DNA TGTGCCAGCAGCCAAGCTTCCTCGACTAGCGGGGTACAAGAGACCCAGTACTTC. It is translated as CASSQASSTSGVQETQYF.

The V call is TRBV10-3, the J call TRBJ1-2, with D uncertain. V was shortened by 7 bases and J by 8 bases, with 11 bases between the two germline ends. CDR1 and CDR2 from the germline V gene are ENHRY and SYGVKD. The CDR3 is 11 residues long. The CDR3 DNA is TGTGCCATCATACTATCTCCGGGCTACACCTTC. As protein: CAIILSPGYTF.

This chain links TRBV7-9 with TRBJ1-5, with D maybe TRBD1 (5 bases). The germline V gene encodes CDR1 SEHNR and CDR2 FQNEAQ (reference sequence). Trimming removed 5 bases from V and 0 bases from J, with 8 bases in between. This CDR3 is built from 14 residues. The CDR3 sequence: CASSGGNSNQPQHF. The CDR3 DNA is TGTGCCAGCAGCGGGGGTAATAGCAATCAGCCCCAGCATTTT.